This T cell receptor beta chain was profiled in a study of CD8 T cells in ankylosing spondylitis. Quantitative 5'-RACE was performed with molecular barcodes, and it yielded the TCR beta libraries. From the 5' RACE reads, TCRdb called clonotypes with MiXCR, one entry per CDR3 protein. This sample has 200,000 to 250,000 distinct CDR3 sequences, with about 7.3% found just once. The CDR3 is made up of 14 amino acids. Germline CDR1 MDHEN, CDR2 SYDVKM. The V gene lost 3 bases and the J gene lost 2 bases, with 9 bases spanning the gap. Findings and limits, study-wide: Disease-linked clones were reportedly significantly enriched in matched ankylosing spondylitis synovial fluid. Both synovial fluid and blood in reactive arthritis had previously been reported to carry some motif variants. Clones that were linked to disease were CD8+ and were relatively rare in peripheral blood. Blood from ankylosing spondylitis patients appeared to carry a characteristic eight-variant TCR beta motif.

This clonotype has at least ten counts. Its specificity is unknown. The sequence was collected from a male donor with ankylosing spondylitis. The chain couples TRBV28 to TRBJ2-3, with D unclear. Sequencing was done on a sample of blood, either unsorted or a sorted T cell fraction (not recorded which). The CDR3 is CASSFGRSTDTQYF. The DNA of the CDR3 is TGTGCCAGCAGTTTTGGCCGGTCCACAGATACGCAGTATTTT.